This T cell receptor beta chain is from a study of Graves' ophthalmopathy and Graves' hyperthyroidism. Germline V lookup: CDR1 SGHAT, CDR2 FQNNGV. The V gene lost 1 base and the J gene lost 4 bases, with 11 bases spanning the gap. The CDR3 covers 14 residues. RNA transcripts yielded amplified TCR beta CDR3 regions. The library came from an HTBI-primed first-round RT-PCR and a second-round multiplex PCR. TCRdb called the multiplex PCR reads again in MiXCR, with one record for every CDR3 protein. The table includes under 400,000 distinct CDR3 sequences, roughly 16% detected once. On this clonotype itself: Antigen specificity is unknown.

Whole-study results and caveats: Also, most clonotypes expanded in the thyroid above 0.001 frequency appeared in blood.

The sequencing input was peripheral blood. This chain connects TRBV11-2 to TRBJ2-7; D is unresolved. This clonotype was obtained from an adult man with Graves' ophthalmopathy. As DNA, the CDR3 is TGTGCCAGCAGCTTAGGTCTGCTGGTTTACGAGCAGTACTTC. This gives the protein CASSLGLLVYEQYF.